The next 5 T cell receptor beta chains were all read from a single sample in a study of T cell repertoires in ileal Crohn's disease. Before sorting, lamina propria lymphocytes were separated from surgical specimens by density gradient. Assay used: immunoSEQ multiplex PCR; TCRdb lists only in-frame clones, some missing. The profile shows more than 2,000 clones, roughly 74% of them singletons. The specimen sequenced was CD8+ T cells from ileum. The receptors originated from an adult with Crohn's disease. Some clones in this sample may be carry-over from other donors' samples.

The J gene is TRBJ2-7, the V gene TRBV5-6; 8 bases line up with TRBD2. V trimming: 0 bases; J trimming: 7 bases; junction bases outside the gene matches: 12. This CDR3 has 16 amino acids. Germline V gene data show CDR1 as SGHDT and CDR2 as YYEEEE. The CDR3 spells CASSLALPGGPGEQYF. The CDR3 coding sequence is TGTGCCAGCAGCTTGGCCCTCCCGGGAGGGCCGGGGGAGCAGTACTTC.

The V gene is TRBV6-5, the J gene TRBJ2-5; 9 bases fit TRBD1. The J call is doubtful: the DNA matches TRBJ2-7 better. The CDR3 runs to 15 residues. Looked up from germline, CDR1 is MNHEY and CDR2 is SVGAGI. For the CDR3, the DNA is TGTGCCAGCAGCTCCCCGACAGGGGGGGAGTACGAGCAGTACTTC. Its protein is CASSSPTGGEYEQYF.

The chain uses TRBV15 and TRBJ2-2; D is undetermined. Trimming stripped 0 bases from V and 4 bases from J, with 6 bases between. There are 14 residues in the CDR3. Germline V gene sequence: CDR1 LNHNV, CDR2 YYDKDF (reference sequence). The chain's CDR3 is CATSRDPSTGELFF. In DNA, the CDR3 is TGTGCCACCAGCAGAGACCCTAGCACCGGGGAGCTGTTTTTT.

The V call is TRBV7-9, the J call TRBJ1-1; a possible D gene is TRBD1 (6 bases). Germline V gives CDR1 SEHNR, CDR2 FQNEAQ (reference sequence). V was cut by 6 bases and J by 8 bases, with 13 bases left in between. The CDR3 contains 12 residues. The CDR3 region has the DNA TGTGCCAGCAGTTCTGACAGGAACGAAGCTTTCTTT. The encoded protein is CASSSDRNEAFF.

The chain carries TRBV7-9 and TRBJ1-1; 8 bases are a match to TRBD1. CDR1 and CDR2 from the germline V gene are SEHNR and FQNEAQ (reference sequence). V shed 5 bases and J 2 bases; nucleotides not matched to a gene: 4. The CDR3 consists of 14 residues. The CDR3 DNA reads TGTGCCAGCAGCGGACAGGGTGACAACACTGAAGCTTTCTTT. Protein: CASSGQGDNTEAFF.